The clone carrying this T cell receptor (beta chain) was counted once. Its antigen is undetermined. Sequenced by immunoSEQ multiplex PCR; TCRdb stores in-frame clones only, minus some. Here the sample spans tens of thousands of clones, around 90% being singletons. Collection occurred without any documented infections or immune events in donors. The data were obtained in a study of identifying expanded T cells in peripheral blood. The study's findings and limits: Technical replicates showed about 1.2 changed clones; approximately two weeks about 16.4; four weeks 19. Two-week clone count variance significantly increased as total template count grew.

From germline, CDR1 is SGHDT and CDR2 YYEEEE. This CDR3 has 14 residues. The V and J ends lost 2 bases and 2 bases, in that order; junction bases with no gene match: 1. The receptor was isolated from a person aged 18 to 70 in good health. V gene TRBV5-6 combines with J gene TRBJ2-1; the match to TRBD1 covers 7 bases. Sequenced input: blood. For the CDR3, the DNA is TGTGCCAGCAGCTTTGGGACAGCCTACAATGAGCAGTTCTTC. Protein product: CASSFGTAYNEQFF.